This TCR beta chain comes out of a study of T cells in Graves' hyperthyroidism and ophthalmopathy. TCR beta CDR3 regions were amplified from RNA transcripts. First-round RT-PCR of the TCR CDR3 relied on the HTBI primer set. Using its own MiXCR run on the multiplex PCR reads, TCRdb lists one record per CDR3 protein. The sample yields around 300,000 distinct CDR3 sequences, approximately 21% seen once. The germline gives CDR1 KGHSH, CDR2 LQKENI. V lost 6 bases and J lost 7, with 21 bases in between. The CDR3 is 15 residues long. This chain connects TRBV18 to TRBJ1-2; D unclear. The sequencing input was blood. The source is a man aged 30-40 years with Graves' ophthalmopathy. The CDR3 loop reads CASSPGPGRYFGYTF. In nucleotides, the CDR3 is TGTGCCAGCTCCCCGGGCCCGGGCCGGTATTTTGGCTACACCTTC.